Reported below is one TCR beta chain. This sample stems from a study of OX40 agonist ivuxolimab in advanced cancers. Study background: The group had a mean age of around 60 years, ranged from 23 to 79, and was 82.7% male.

V lost 3 bases and J lost 6; bases outside the gene matches: 8. The length of the CDR3 is 15 residues. CDR1 is SGHDT, CDR2 YYEEEE, per germline. On cycle 4 day 1 and cycle 7 day 1, as well as at baseline, blood was sampled. Here immunoSEQ multiplex PCR was the method, and the copy in TCRdb shows in-frame clones only, minus some. Among 78,000 or so clones listed, 80% to 95% were seen once. This specimen was CD4+ or CD8+ T cells sorted from blood, taken in a trial of the OX40 agonist ivuxolimab. This clonotype was obtained from an adult with an advanced solid tumor such as melanoma, head and neck, liver or kidney cancer. The V and J genes are TRBV5-6 and TRBJ2-1; 8 bases match TRBD1. The CDR3 region has the DNA TGTGCCAGCAGCTCAGACGGACAGGGTGGCAATGAGCAGTTCTTC. This codes for CASSSDGQGGNEQFF.